Given below is one T cell receptor beta chain in context. Its target antigen remains unknown. Per-base quality was not reported, and no clone a single base away is much larger than it. Other DNA sequences of this sample code for an identical CDR3. This record belongs to a study of cytomegalovirus exposure and HLA in healthy donors (dated by TCRdb to 2016 to 2017). Background on the whole study: An earlier analysis of roughly 630 of the donors reported approximately 300 Gb of sequence data and 117 million unique TCR beta sequences from about 179 million T cells. Approximately 310 gigabases of sequencing data and approximately 93 million unique TCR sequences were included in an early release covering around 650 HLA-typed donors. Of the 350 to 450 genotyped donors, over 70% fell in the genetic ancestry cluster associated with self-reported Caucasian donors. The study was designed to test whether signatures of past pathogen exposure could be identified by cataloging public T cell receptors. The study used immunosequencing to profile the T cell repertoires of approximately 630 subjects and linked those repertoires to cytomegalovirus serostatus. Besides the first cohort of 550 to 750 subjects, a separate validation cohort made up of 120 different subjects was used. To predict cytomegalovirus infection status, the study combined high-throughput TCR immunosequencing, statistical association of individual TCRs with disease status, and machine learning. A later analysis re-analyzed previously published TCR beta repertoires from 660 or so donors and added high-resolution HLA genotyping to study TCR occurrence patterns. In the later analysis, no new phenotypic data were used to find candidate immune exposures; instead, reliance was placed on TCR beta sequences and their occurrence across donors. An earlier analysis of 587 of the donors used high-throughput TCR beta sequencing to judge whether each TCR beta V gene segment behaved as functional or pseudogenic. Donor age, sex, ethnicity and CMV serostatus were compiled together with the repertoire data. Genome-wide SNP genotypes for about 55% of the roughly 670 donors were used in a later genetic analysis, which treated that subset as a discovery cohort. All discovery cohort repertoires had been generated using a single sequencing platform. Both class I and class II loci were covered by HLA typing, at four-digit resolution. Typing coverage differed by locus: A, B, C, DRB1 and DQB1 were typed in about 620-640 donors, DQA1 in about 560, DPA1 in 600 to 610, and DPB1 in roughly 450. Because of strong linkage in the cohort, roughly five DR-DQ haplotypes were treated as single units for association and clustering. On average, over 200,000 unique TCR beta nucleotide sequences were sequenced per donor among 350 to 400 genotyped donors of the cohort, with 15% to 20% of those sequences being non-productive.

CDR1 is given as SGHTA and CDR2 as FQGNSA, both from the germline V gene. Reading from cysteine to phenylalanine, the CDR3 counts 16 amino acids. Only the CDR3 part of the read is kept: 48 bases, read in frame from the first base. Compared with germline, V lacks 1 base and J lacks 2 bases; bases without a gene match: 4. In total, 600 or so healthy bone marrow donors made up the cohort. All cohort members were sampled while nominally healthy, although unrecorded immune exposures were likely present. The donor tested CMV seronegative and was one of the 352 seronegative cohort members. Every donor gave a peripheral blood sample, and the peripheral blood mononuclear cells from that sample were used for TCR beta sequencing. Genomic DNA was extracted from the blood cell samples with the Qiagen DNeasy Blood Extraction Kit. Overall results and qualifications from the work: Correlated functional status among segregating V segments might reflect linkage disequilibrium, but an unknown experimental factor could not be ruled out. The study gave a list of 150 to 200 TCR beta chains associated with cytomegalovirus. Broadly in line with IMGT annotations, most TCR beta V segments showed up in productive rearrangements about 87% or about 30% of the time in an earlier analysis of 450 to 750 of the donors. In this cohort, only TCR beta chains were sequenced, and detectable features were limited by the absence of alpha or paired-chain data. The presence/absence analyses assumed that sequencing depth was roughly uniform across donors, and that assumption may not be true. When HLA alleles, especially DR and DQ, strongly co-occurred, attributing TCR associations to individual alleles was difficult. Cytomegalovirus status was reported to be diagnosed by the classifier with high specificity and sensitivity in both the original and validation cohorts. Because counts were too low, around 18 rarely observed V segments, including chromosome 9 orphons, were left out of the earlier analysis of 500 to 650 of the donors. According to the authors, the approach could potentially be generalized to other disease states and immunological phenotypes. A later analysis found that TCR association rates varied across HLA loci, with DRB1 alleles showing the most associated TCRs and HLA-C alleles the fewest. The sequencing pipeline was judged likely to have produced a cluster of highly shared sequence variants as a technical artifact. Compared with equally common non-associated chains, HLA-associated TCR beta chains in a later analysis were more clonally expanded and had lower generation probabilities. A later analysis found that most CMV-associated TCR beta chains appeared HLA-restricted, with HLA associations seemingly driven largely by CMV exposure. In a later genetic analysis, fewer N-insertions in productive TCRs were reported among donors in an Asian-associated ancestry cluster than the roughly 640-donor mean. At a false discovery rate of 0.05, a later analysis linked 16,951 TCR beta sequences to specific HLA alleles. Because HLA typing was missing for some donors at each locus, association tests included only the typed subset. Immune exposure information for the cohort was limited to CMV serostatus. Across donors, most TCR sequences were observed very rarely, whereas some public TCRs were present in many individuals. Because the 87-base-pair reads could not distinguish some IMGT-functional V segments, including TRBV6-2 and TRBV6-3, those segments were excluded. A few of the identified cytomegalovirus-associated TCR beta chains were confirmed in vitro to be specific for cytomegalovirus antigens. V-gene and J-gene trimming of TCR beta chains was associated with a missense DCLRE1C variant in a later genetic analysis, and the association was replicated in an independent cohort. According to a later analysis, parvovirus B19, influenza, CMV and Epstein-Barr virus appeared linked to several top co-occurrence clusters. A further reported finding was that TCR beta sequences accurately predicted the HLA-A and HLA-B alleles for most subjects in the first cohort.

Libraries were constructed by the immunoSEQ multiplex PCR assay. A mixture of 60 forward primers for TCR Vbeta segments and 13 reverse primers for TCR Jbeta segments was used in the multiplex PCR. Amplification of the CDR3 region of rearranged TCR beta genes was performed with a multiplex PCR assay on genomic DNA. The Illumina HiSeq System was used to sequence the amplified TCR beta libraries as 87-base-pair reads. In the paper's pipeline: A later analysis counted approximately 74 million unique TCR beta chains across the 550 to 800 repertoires, and 10 million to 11 million of these chains were shared by at least two donors. To remove PCR and sequencing errors, raw reads were error-corrected and collapsed into unique sequences using a nearest-neighbor algorithm that merged closely related sequences. To assign V, D and J gene segments, CDR3 sequences were aligned to IMGT reference sequences. For a sequence to be retained, at least a six-nucleotide match to both a V gene segment and a J gene segment was required. Rearrangements were called productive when the CDR3 lacked stop codons and stayed in frame with V and J; all others were non-productive. CDR3 was defined by IMGT convention, running from the second conserved V-encoded cysteine to the conserved J-encoded phenylalanine. In an earlier analysis of more than 550 of the donors, sequences lacking an unambiguous match to a single V gene segment were excluded. In an earlier analysis of more than 500 of the donors, a V segment was called functional when productive rearrangements were above 56.7%, and segregating when the standard deviation between donors exceeded 5%. A statistical classification framework was developed to diagnose cytomegalovirus status using the catalog of TCR beta chain sequences. In a later analysis, V and J genes were assigned by comparing TCR nucleotide sequences against IMGT/GENE-DB human TR gene sequences. Using the TCRdist pipeline, a later analysis assigned CDR3 sequences along with most-parsimonious VDJ recombination scenarios. In a later analysis, each TCR beta chain was defined by its CDR3 amino acid sequence together with its V-gene family, and reads lacking a unique V-gene family were excluded. In a later analysis, 450 to 600 highly shared, low-generation-probability nucleotide sequences were removed to address suspected cross-contamination and a sequencing artifact. In a later analysis, a clonal expansion index for each public chain was calculated from normalized within-repertoire ranks of inferred template counts. Generation probabilities in a later analysis came from a VDJ recombination model fitted to out-of-frame rearrangements, and those results were checked against IGoR. In a later analysis, hypergeometric tests were used to score TCR-TCR, TCR-HLA and TCR-CMV co-occurrence, with a repertoire-size bias correction applied to TCR pairs. False discovery rates were estimated in a later analysis by permuting HLA or CMV assignments 20 times. In a later analysis, co-occurring TCRs were grouped using DBSCAN, and TCRdist sequence similarity was added for clustering within HLA-allele-positive subsets. For co-occurrence clustering, repertoires with fewer than 30,000 or more than 120,000 public chains were excluded, along with 4 to 6 repertoires with anomalous nucleotide sharing. TCRdb limited this immuneACCESS table to in-frame rearrangements with V and J called. A share of clones is missing; checked studies link under half to unresolved V genes, and the rest is unexplained. V and J calls and clone size are those listed in that table; D and trimming were worked out from the DNA. The sample table records 150,000 to 200,000 clones; approximately 86% of these occur just once. Together, the top ten hold approximately 2% of the sample.

This TCR was recovered from a woman younger than 35 in good health and CMV-seronegative. The chain couples TRBV7-2 to TRBJ2-2; 7 central bases correspond to TRBD2. The material sequenced was PBMCs. The DNA sequence follows: TGTGCCAGCAGCTTAGTGGGGGGGGGTAACACCGGGGAGCTGTTTTTT. This sequence encodes CASSLVGGGNTGELFF.